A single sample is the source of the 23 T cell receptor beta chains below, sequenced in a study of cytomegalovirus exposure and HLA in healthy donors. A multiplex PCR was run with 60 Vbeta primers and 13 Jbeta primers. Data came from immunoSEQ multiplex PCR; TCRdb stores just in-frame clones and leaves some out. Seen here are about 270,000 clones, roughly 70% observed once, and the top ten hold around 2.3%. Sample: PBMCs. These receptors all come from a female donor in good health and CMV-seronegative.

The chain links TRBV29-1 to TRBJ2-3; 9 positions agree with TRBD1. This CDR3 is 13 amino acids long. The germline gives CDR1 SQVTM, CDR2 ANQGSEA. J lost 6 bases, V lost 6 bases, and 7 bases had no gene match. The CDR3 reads CSVDTGGADTQYF. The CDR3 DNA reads TGCAGCGTAGACACAGGGGGCGCGGATACGCAGTATTTT.

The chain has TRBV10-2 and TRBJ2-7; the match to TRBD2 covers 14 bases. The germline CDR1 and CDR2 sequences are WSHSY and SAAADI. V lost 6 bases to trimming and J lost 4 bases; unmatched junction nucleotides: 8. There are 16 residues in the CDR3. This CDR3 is CASRPGLAGVSYEQYF. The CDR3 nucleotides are TGCGCCAGCAGGCCGGGACTAGCGGGAGTTTCGTACGAGCAGTACTTC.

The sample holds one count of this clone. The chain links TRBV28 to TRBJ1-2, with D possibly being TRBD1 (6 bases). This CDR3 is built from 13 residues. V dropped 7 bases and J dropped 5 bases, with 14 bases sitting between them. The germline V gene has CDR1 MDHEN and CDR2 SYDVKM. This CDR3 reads CASTPGQGYGYTF. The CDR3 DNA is TGTGCCAGCACCCCGGGTCAGGGGTATGGCTACACCTTC.

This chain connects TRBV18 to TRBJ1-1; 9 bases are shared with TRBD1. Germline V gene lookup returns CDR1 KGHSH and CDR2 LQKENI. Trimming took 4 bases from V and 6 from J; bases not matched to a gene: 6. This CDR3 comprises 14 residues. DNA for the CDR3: TGTGCCAGCTCACAGACCTGGACAGGGGCTGAAGCTTTCTTT. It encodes CASSQTWTGAEAFF.

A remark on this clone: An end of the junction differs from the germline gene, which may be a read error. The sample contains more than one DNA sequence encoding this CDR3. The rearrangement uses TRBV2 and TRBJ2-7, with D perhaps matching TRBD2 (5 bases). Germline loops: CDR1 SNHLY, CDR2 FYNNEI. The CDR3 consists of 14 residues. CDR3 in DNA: TGCGCCAGCAGTGAGGAGGCAAGCTCCTACGAGCAGTACTTC. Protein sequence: CASSEEASSYEQYF.

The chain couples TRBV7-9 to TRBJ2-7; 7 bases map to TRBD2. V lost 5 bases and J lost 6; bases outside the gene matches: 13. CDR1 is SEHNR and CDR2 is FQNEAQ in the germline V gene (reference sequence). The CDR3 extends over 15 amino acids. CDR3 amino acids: CASSPQAVAGSEQYF. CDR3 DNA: TGTGCCAGCAGCCCCCAGGCGGTAGCGGGTAGCGAGCAGTACTTC.

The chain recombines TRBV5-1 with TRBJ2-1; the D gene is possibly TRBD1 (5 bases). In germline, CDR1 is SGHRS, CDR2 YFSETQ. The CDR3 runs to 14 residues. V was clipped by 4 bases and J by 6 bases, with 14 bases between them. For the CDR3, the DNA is TGCGCCAGCAGCCCACGACAGATGGTCAATGAGCAGTTCTTC. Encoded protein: CASSPRQMVNEQFF.

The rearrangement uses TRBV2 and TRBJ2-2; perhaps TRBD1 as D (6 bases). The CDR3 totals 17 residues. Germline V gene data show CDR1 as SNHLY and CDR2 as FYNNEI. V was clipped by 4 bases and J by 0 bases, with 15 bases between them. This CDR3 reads CASSADRRSANTGELFF. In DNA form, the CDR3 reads TGTGCCAGCAGTGCGGACAGAAGGTCCGCGAACACCGGGGAGCTGTTTTTT.

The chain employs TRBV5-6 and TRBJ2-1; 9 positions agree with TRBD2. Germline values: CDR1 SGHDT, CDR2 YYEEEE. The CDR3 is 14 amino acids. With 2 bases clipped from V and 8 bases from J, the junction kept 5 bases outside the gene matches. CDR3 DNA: TGTGCCAGCAGCTTTAGTCTAGCGGGATATGAGCAGTTCTTC. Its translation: CASSFSLAGYEQFF.

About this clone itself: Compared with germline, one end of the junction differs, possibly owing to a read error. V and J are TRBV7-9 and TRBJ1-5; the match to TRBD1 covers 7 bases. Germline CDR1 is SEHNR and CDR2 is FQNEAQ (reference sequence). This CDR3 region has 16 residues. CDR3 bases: TGTTCCAGCAGCTTAGGGGGCACCGACTTGGGTCAGCCCCAGCATTTT. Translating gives CSSSLGGTDLGQPQHF.

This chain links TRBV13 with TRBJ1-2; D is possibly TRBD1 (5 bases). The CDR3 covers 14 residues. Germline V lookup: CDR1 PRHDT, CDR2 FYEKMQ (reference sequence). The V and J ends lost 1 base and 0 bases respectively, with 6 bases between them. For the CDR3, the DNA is TGTGCCAGCAGCTTAGAGGGGTCTAACTATGGCTACACCTTC. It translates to CASSLEGSNYGYTF. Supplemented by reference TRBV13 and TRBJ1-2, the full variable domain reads AAGVIQSPRHLIKEKRETATLKCYPIPRHDTVYWYQQGPGQDPQFLISFYEKMQSDKGSIPDRFSAQQFSDYHSELNMSSLELGDSALYFCASSLEGSNYGYTFGSGTRLTVV.

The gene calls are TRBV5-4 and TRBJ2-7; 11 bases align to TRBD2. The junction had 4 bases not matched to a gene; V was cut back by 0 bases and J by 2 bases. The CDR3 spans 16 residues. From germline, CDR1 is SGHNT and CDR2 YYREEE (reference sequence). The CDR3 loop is CASSLAGSGRAYEQYF. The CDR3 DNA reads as TGTGCCAGCAGCTTGGCCGGTAGCGGGAGGGCCTACGAGCAGTACTTC.

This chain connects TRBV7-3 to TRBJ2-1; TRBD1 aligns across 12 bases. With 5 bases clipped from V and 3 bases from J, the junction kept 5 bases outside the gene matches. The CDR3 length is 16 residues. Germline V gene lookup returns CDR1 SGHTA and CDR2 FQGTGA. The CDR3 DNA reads TGTGCCAGCAGCGGGGGACAGGGGGCATACTACAATGAGCAGTTCTTC. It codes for CASSGGQGAYYNEQFF.

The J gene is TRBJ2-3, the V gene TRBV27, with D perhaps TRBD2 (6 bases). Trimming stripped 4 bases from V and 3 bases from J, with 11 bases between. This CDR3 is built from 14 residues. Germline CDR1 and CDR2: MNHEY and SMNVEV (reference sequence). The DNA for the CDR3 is TGTGCCAGCAGTTCGGGGCGGGAAACAGATACGCAGTATTTT. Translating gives CASSSGRETDTQYF.

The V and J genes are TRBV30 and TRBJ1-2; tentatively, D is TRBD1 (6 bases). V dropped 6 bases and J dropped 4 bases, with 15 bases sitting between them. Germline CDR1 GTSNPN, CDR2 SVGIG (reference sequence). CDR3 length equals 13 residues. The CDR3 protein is CACTTGPGYGYTF. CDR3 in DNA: TGTGCCTGCACTACAGGGCCTGGCTATGGCTACACCTTC.

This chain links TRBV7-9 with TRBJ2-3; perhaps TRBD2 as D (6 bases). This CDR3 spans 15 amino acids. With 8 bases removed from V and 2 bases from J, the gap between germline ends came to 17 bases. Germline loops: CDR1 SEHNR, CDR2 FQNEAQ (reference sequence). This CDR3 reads CASAGTAGPTDTQYF. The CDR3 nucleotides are TGTGCCAGCGCCGGAACGGCGGGGCCCACAGATACGCAGTATTTT.

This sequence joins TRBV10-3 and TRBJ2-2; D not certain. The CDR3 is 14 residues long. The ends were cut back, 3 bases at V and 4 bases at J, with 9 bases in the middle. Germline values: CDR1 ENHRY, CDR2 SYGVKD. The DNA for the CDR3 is TGTGCCATCAGTGACCAGGTACTCACCGGGGAGCTGTTTTTT. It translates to CAISDQVLTGELFF.

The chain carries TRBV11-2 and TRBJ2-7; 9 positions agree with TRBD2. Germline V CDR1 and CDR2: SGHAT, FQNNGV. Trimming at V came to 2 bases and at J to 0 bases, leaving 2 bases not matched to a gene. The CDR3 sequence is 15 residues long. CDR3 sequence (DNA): TGTGCCAGCAGCTTACTAGCGGGACACTCCTACGAGCAGTACTTC. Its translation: CASSLLAGHSYEQYF. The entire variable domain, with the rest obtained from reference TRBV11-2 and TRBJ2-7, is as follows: EAGVAQSPRYKIIEKRQSVAFWCNPISGHATLYWYQQILGQGPKLLIQFQNNGVVDDSQLPKDRFSAERLKGVDSTLKIQPAKLEDSAVYLCASSLLAGHSYEQYFGPGTRLTVT.

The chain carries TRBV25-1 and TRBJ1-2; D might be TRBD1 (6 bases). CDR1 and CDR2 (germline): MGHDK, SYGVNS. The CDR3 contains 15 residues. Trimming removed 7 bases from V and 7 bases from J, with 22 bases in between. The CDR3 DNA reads TGTGCCAGCACCAAAGGGGAGGGGGGTATGACTGGCTACACCTTC. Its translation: CASTKGEGGMTGYTF.

The CDR3 spells CASSSYQGADEAFF. The CDR3 DNA reads TGTGCCAGCAGTTCATACCAGGGGGCGGATGAAGCTTTCTTT. The rearrangement uses TRBV6-5 and TRBJ1-1; TRBD1 agrees at 8 bases. J lost 7 bases, V lost 4 bases, and 8 bases had no gene match. Germline loops: CDR1 MNHEY, CDR2 SVGAGI. The CDR3 extends over 14 amino acids.

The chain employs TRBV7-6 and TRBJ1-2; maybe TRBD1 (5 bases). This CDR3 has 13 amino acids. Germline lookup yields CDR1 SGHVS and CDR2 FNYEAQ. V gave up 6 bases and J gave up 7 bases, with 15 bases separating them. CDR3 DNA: TGTGCCAGCAGTGACCAAAGGGGTACTGGCTACACCTTC. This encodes CASSDQRGTGYTF. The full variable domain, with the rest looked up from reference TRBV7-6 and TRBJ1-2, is GAGVSQSPRYKVTKRGQDVALRCDPISGHVSLYWYRQALGQGPEFLTYFNYEAQQDKSGLPNDRFSAERPEGSISTLTIQRTEQRDSAMYRCASSDQRGTGYTFGSGTRLTVV.

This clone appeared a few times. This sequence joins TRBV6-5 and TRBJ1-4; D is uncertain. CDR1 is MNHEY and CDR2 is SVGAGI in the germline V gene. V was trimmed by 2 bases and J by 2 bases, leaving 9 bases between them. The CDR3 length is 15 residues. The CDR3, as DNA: TGTGCCAGCAGTTACGGAAGAGCGACTAATGAAAAACTGTTTTTT. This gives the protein CASSYGRATNEKLFF.

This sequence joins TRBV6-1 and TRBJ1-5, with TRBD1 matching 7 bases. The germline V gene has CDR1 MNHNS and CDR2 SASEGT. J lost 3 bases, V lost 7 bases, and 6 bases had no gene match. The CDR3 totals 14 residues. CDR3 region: CASTPGQSNQPQHF. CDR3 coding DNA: TGTGCCAGCACACCGGGACAGTCCAATCAGCCCCAGCATTTT.